The 7 T cell receptor beta chains in this list originate from one sample, sequenced in a study of PD-1 blockade in classical Hodgkin lymphoma. The time point was: cycle 4 day 1 (C4D1), after more than five weeks of nivolumab. Each of the patients experienced relapse following autologous stem cell transplantation, and their brentuximab vedotin exposure differed. Researchers pulled CD8+ T cells out of thawed PBMCs using magnetic negative selection. Some clones are missing from TCRdb's copy, which holds only in-frame ones; the method was immunoSEQ multiplex PCR. The sample includes more than 10,000 clones, about 85% of them seen just once. Material: CD8+ T cells from blood, obtained before the fourth cycle of nivolumab. The receptors come from a human donor with classical Hodgkin lymphoma. The donor label of this sample is uncertain.

The chain recombines TRBV27 with TRBJ2-5; D is ambiguous. This CDR3 is 14 amino acids long. The germline gives CDR1 MNHEY, CDR2 SMNVEV (reference sequence). Trimming took off 4 bases at V and 4 bases at J, with 13 bases between the two ends. This chain's CDR3 is CASSSLVGGETQYF. CDR3 DNA: TGTGCCAGCAGTTCCCTAGTGGGTGGAGAGACCCAGTACTTC.

The rearrangement uses TRBV28 and TRBJ2-7; D is ambiguous. The CDR3 runs 15 residues. Germline CDR1 and CDR2: MDHEN and SYDVKM. Trimming removed 6 bases at V and 7 bases at J, with 22 bases between. In nucleotides, the CDR3 is TGTGCCAGCAGACCCACCAGTTTCGGGTACGAGGAGCAGTACTTC. Amino acid sequence: CASRPTSFGYEEQYF. The full variable domain, with the rest looked up from reference TRBV28 and TRBJ2-7, is DVKVTQSSRYLVKRTGEKVFLECVQDMDHENMFWYRQDPGLGLRLIYFSYDVKMKEKGDIPEGYSVSREKKERFSLILESASTNQTSMYLCASRPTSFGYEEQYFGPGTRLTVT.

The chain uses TRBV5-1 and TRBJ1-1; D might be TRBD1 (6 bases). The germline gives CDR1 SGHRS, CDR2 YFSETQ. The ends were cut back, 4 bases at V and 1 base at J, with 8 bases in the middle. This CDR3 spans 13 amino acids. CDR3 amino acids: CASSKDRNTEAFF. CDR3 nucleotides: TGCGCCAGCAGCAAGGACAGGAACACTGAAGCTTTCTTT.

This clone is deemed medium-sized. The chain joins TRBV5-6 to TRBJ2-5; perhaps D is TRBD1 or TRBD2 (5 bases each). CDR1 and CDR2 (germline): SGHDT, YYEEEE. The CDR3 loop spans 16 amino acids. The ends were cut back, 1 base at V and 0 bases at J, with 13 bases in the middle. CDR3 protein: CASSLLGTWYQETQYF. The CDR3 DNA is TGTGCCAGCAGCTTGTTGGGGACGTGGTACCAAGAGACCCAGTACTTC.

V and J are TRBV9 and TRBJ2-7, with D possibly matching TRBD1 (5 bases). Germline assignment: CDR1 SGDLS and CDR2 YYNGEE. The CDR3 sequence is 13 residues long. V gave up 0 bases and J gave up 1 base, with 5 bases separating them. CDR3: CASSVGQSYEQYF. For the CDR3, the DNA is TGTGCCAGCAGCGTAGGACAGTCCTACGAGCAGTACTTC.

The genes are TRBV29-1 and TRBJ2-7; either TRBD1 or TRBD2 may fit D (5 bases each). This CDR3 contains 13 residues. In germline, CDR1 is SQVTM, CDR2 ANQGSEA. The germline V and J ends were trimmed by 4 bases and 3 bases, with 13 bases remaining between them. For the CDR3, the DNA is TGCAGCGTTGTTTCGGGGCAGTTCTACGAGCAGTACTTC. Translated: CSVVSGQFYEQYF.

This chain joins TRBV11-1 and TRBJ1-5; a possible D gene is TRBD1 (5 bases). The CDR3 length is 16 residues. Germline V gene data show CDR1 as SGHAT and CDR2 as FQDESV (reference sequence). Between the trimmed V and J ends, which lost 1 base and 4 bases, there was a span of 14 bases. Here the CDR3 DNA reads TGTGCCAGCAGCTTAGAGCCAGGGCCTATTAATCAGCCCCAGCATTTT. It is translated as CASSLEPGPINQPQHF.